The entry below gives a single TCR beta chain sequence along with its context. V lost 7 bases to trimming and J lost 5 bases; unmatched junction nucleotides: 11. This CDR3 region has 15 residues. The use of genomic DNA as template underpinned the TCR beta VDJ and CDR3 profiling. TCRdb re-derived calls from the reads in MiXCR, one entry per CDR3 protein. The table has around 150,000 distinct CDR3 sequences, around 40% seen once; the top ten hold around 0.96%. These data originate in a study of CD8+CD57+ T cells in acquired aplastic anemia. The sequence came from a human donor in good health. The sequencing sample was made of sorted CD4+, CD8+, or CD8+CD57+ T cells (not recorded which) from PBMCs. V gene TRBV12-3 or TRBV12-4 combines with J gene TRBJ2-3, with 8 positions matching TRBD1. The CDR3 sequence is CASTKGQGAGDTQYF. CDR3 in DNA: TGTGCCAGCACTAAAGGACAGGGTGCGGGAGATACGCAGTATTTT.